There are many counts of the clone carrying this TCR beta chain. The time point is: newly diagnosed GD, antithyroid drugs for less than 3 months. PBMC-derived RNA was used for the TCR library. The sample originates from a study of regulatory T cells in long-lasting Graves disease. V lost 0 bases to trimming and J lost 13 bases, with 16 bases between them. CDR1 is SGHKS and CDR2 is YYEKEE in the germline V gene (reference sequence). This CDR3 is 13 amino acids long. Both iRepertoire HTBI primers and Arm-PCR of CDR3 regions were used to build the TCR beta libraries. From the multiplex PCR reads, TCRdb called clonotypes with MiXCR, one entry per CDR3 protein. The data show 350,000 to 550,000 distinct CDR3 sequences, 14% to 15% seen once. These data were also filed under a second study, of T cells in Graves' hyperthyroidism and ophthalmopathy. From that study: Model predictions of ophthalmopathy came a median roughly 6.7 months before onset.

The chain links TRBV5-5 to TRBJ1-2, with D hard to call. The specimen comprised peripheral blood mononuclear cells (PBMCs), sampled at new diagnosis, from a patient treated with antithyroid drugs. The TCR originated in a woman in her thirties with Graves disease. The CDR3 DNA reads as TGTGCCAGCAGCTTGGAGGTTAGGCCCTCTAGCACCTTC. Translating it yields CASSLEVRPSSTF.